The TCR beta chain under discussion was sequenced for a study of shared clonotypes between healthy human individuals. Study overall: The cohort comprised a couple of women and a few men. Their ages spanned 18 to 49 years. Each donor contributed plates that comprised three CD4 naive, three CD4 memory, two CD8 naive and one CD8 memory. Broader study findings: The authors expected sequencing depth to affect clonotype sharing among donors. Naive CD4 clonotypes overlapped across a handful of donors at about 5%.

Repertoires were generated with immunoSEQ multiplex PCR, while TCRdb's copy carries only in-frame clones and drops some. The table has some 240,000 clones, 65% seen once. This clone was detected only a few times. Antigen: not known. The CDR3 covers 17 residues. V lost 5 bases, J lost 5 bases, and 16 bases stayed unmatched. In germline, CDR1 is MNHEY, CDR2 SMNVEV (reference sequence). The sample comprised memory CD4+ T cells sorted from blood. Indicated subset: CD45RA-negative fraction. The chain combines TRBV27 with TRBJ1-1; TRBD1 agrees at 8 bases. The clonotype was recovered from a man aged 30 to 39 in good health. This CDR3 is CASSHLGVRGRRTEAFF. In DNA, the CDR3 is TGTGCCAGCAGTCACCTGGGGGTCAGGGGGCGAAGGACTGAAGCTTTCTTT.